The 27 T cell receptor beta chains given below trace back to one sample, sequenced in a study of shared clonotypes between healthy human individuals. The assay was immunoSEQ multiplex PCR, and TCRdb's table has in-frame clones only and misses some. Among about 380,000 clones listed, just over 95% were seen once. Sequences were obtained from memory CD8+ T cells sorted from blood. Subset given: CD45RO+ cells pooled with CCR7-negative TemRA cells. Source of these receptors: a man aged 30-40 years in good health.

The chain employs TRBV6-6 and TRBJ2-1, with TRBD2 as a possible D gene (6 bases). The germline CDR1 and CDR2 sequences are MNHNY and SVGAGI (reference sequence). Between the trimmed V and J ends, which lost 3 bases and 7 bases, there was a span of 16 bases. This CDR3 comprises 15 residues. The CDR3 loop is CASSYRRAGVNEQFF. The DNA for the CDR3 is TGTGCCAGCAGTTATCGGAGGGCTGGTGTTAATGAGCAGTTCTTC.

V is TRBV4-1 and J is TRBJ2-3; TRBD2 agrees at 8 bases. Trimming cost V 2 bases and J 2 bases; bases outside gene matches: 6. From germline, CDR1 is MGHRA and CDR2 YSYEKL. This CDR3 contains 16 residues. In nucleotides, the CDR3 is TGCGCCAGCAGCCAACGGACTAGCTCTAACACAGATACGCAGTATTTT. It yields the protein CASSQRTSSNTDTQYF.

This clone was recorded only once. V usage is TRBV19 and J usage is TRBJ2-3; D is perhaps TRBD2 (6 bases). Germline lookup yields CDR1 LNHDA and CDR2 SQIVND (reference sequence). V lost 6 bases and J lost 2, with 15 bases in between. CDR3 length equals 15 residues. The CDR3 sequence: CASSATGLLTDTQYF. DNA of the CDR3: TGTGCCAGTAGCGCGACGGGACTGCTCACAGATACGCAGTATTTT.

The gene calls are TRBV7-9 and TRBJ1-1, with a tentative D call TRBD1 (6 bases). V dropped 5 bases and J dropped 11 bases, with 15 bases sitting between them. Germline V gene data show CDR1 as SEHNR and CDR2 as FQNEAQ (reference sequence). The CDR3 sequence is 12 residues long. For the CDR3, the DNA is TGTGCCAGCAGCCTAAAGCAGGGGAGGGCTTTCTTT. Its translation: CASSLKQGRAFF.

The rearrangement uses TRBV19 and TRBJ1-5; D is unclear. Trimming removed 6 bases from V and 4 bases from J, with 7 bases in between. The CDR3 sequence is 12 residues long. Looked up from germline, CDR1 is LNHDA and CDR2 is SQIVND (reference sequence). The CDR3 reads CASRRSNQPQHF. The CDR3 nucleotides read TGTGCCAGTAGGAGGAGTAATCAGCCCCAGCATTTT.

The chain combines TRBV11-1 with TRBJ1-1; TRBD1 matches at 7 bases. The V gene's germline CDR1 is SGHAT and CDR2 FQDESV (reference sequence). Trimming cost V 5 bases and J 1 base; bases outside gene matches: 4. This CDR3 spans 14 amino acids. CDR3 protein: CASSGRDRNTEAFF. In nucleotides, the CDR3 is TGTGCCAGCAGCGGCCGGGACAGGAACACTGAAGCTTTCTTT.

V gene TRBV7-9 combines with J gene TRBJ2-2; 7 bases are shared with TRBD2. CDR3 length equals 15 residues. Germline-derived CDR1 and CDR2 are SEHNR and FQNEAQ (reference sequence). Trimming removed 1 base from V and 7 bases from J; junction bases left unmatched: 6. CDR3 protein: CASSLERGSSGELFF. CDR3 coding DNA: TGTGCCAGCAGCTTAGAGCGCGGGAGTAGCGGGGAGCTGTTTTTT.

The CDR3 DNA reads as TGTGCCAGCTCACCAGTGAACGCTGGAAACACCATATATTTT. Translation: CASSPVNAGNTIYF. The gene calls are TRBV18 and TRBJ1-3, with unresolved D. Trimming shortened V by 2 bases and J by 2 bases, and 7 bases separated the two germline ends. This CDR3 contains 14 residues. Germline V CDR1 and CDR2: KGHSH, LQKENI. The variable domain in full, completed from reference TRBV18 and TRBJ1-3, reads NAGVMQNPRHLVRRRGQEARLRCSPMKGHSHVYWYRQLPEEGLKFMVYLQKENIIDESGMPKERFSAEFPKEGPSILRIQQVVRGDSAAYFCASSPVNAGNTIYFGEGSWLTVV.

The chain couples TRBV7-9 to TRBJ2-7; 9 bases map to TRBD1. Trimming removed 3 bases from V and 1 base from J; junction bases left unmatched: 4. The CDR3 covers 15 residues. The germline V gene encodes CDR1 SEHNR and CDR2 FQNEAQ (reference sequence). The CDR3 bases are TGTGCCAGCAGCTTGGGACAGGGTAGATCCTACGAGCAGTACTTC. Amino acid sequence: CASSLGQGRSYEQYF.

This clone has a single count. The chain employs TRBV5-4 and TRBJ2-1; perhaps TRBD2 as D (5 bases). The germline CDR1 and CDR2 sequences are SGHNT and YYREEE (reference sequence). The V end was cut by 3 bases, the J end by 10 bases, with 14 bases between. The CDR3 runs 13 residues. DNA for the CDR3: TGTGCCAGCAGCTCCGGACTGGCCTTGGAGCAGTTCTTC. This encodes CASSSGLALEQFF. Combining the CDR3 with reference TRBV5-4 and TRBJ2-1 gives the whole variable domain ETGVTQSPTHLIKTRGQQVTLRCSSQSGHNTVSWYQQALGQGPQFIFQYYREEENGRGNFPPRFSGLQFPNYSSELNVNALELDDSALYLCASSSGLALEQFFGPGTRLTVL.

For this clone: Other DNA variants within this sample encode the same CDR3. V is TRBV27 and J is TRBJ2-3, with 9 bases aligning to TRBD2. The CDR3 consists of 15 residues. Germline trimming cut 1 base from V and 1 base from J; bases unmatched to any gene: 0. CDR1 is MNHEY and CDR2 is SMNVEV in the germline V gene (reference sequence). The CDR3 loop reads CASSLLAGGTDTQYF. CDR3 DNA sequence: TGTGCCAGCAGTTTATTAGCGGGAGGCACAGATACGCAGTATTTT.

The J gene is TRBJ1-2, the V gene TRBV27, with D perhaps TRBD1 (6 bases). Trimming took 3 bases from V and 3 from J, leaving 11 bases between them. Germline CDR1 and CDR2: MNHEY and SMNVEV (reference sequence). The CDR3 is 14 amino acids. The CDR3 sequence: CASSLREGDYGYTF. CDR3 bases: TGTGCCAGCAGTTTGCGGGAGGGGGACTATGGCTACACCTTC.

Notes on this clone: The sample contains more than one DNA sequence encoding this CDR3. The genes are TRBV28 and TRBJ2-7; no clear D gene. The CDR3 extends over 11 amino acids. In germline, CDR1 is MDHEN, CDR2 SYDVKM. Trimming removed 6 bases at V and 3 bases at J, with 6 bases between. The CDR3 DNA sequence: TGTGCCAGCAGCTTAGACTACGAGCAGTACTTC. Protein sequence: CASSLDYEQYF.

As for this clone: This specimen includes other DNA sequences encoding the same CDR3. Here the CDR3 DNA reads TGTGCCAGCAGCTTGGGGGCAGATACGCAGTATTTT. It codes for CASSLGADTQYF. The rearrangement joins TRBV11-2 to TRBJ2-3; either TRBD1 or TRBD2 may supply D (5 bases each). Trimming pared 3 bases from V and 4 bases from J, leaving 5 bases between. The CDR3 covers 12 residues. In germline, CDR1 is SGHAT, CDR2 FQNNGV.

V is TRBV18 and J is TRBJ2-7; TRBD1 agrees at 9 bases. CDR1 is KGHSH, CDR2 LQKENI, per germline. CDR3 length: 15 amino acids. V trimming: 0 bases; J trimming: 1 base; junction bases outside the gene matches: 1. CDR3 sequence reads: CASSPPGTGSYEQYF. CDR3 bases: TGTGCCAGCTCACCACCGGGGACAGGGTCCTACGAGCAGTACTTC. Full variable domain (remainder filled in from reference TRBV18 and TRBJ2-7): NAGVMQNPRHLVRRRGQEARLRCSPMKGHSHVYWYRQLPEEGLKFMVYLQKENIIDESGMPKERFSAEFPKEGPSILRIQQVVRGDSAAYFCASSPPGTGSYEQYFGPGTRLTVT.

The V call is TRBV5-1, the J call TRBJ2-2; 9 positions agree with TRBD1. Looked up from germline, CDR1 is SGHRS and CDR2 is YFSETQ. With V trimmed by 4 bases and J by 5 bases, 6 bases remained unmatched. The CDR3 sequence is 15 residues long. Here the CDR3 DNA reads TGCGCCAGCAGCGGGGGACAGGGCGGGACCGGGGAGCTGTTTTTT. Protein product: CASSGGQGGTGELFF.

The CDR3 here is CASSLLPGPSGGDTEAFF. Written as DNA, the CDR3 is TGTGCCAGCAGTTTACTTCCGGGACCCTCAGGGGGAGACACTGAAGCTTTCTTT. The chain uses TRBV28 and TRBJ1-1; 7 bases fit TRBD1. After removal of 2 bases from V and 3 bases from J, the junction contained 15 bases not matched to a gene. Per the germline V gene, CDR1 is MDHEN and CDR2 is SYDVKM. This CDR3 has 18 residues.

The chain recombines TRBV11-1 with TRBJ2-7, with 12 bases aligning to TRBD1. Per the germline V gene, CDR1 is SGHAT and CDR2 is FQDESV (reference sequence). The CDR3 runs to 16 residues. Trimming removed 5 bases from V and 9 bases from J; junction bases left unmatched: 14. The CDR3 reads CASSVPGTGGLDGQYF. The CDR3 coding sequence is TGTGCCAGCAGCGTACCCGGGACAGGGGGCTTGGACGGGCAGTACTTC.

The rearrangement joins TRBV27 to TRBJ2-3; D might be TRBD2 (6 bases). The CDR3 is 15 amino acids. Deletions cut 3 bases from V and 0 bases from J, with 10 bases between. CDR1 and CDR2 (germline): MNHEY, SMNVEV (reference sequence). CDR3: CASSLASASTDTQYF. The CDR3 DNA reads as TGTGCCAGCAGTTTGGCTAGCGCTAGCACAGATACGCAGTATTTT.

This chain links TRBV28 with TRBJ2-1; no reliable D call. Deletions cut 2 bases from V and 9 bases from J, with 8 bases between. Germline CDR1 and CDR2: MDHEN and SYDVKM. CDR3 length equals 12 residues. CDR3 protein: CASSLNSGEQFF. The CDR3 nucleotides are TGTGCCAGCAGTTTAAACTCGGGTGAGCAGTTCTTC. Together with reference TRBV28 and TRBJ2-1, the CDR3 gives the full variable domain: DVKVTQSSRYLVKRTGEKVFLECVQDMDHENMFWYRQDPGLGLRLIYFSYDVKMKEKGDIPEGYSVSREKKERFSLILESASTNQTSMYLCASSLNSGEQFFGPGTRLTVL.

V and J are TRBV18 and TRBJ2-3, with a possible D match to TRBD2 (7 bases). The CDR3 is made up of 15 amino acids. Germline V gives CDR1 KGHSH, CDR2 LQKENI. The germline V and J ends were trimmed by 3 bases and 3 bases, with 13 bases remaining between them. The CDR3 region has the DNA TGTGCCAGCTCACCGTGGGCGGGGGCAACAGATACGCAGTATTTT. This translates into CASSPWAGATDTQYF.

Here the CDR3 reads CAISRDKNYGYTF. CDR3 nucleotide sequence: TGTGCCATCAGTCGGGACAAGAACTATGGCTACACCTTC. The genes are TRBV10-3 and TRBJ1-2; the D gene is possibly TRBD1 (6 bases). Between the trimmed V and J ends, which lost 5 bases and 2 bases, there was a span of 9 bases. Looked up from germline, CDR1 is ENHRY and CDR2 is SYGVKD. This CDR3 is 13 amino acids long.

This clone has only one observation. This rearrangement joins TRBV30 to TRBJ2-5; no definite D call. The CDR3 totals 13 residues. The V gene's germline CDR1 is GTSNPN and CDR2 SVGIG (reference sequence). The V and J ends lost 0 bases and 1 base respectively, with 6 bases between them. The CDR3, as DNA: TGTGCCTGGAGTGTACGAATCCAAGAGACCCAGTACTTC. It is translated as CAWSVRIQETQYF. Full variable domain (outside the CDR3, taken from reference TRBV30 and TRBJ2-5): SQTIHQWPATLVQPVGSPLSLECTVEGTSNPNLYWYRQAAGRGLQLLFYSVGIGQISSEVPQNLSASRPQDRQFILSSKKLLLSDSGFYLCAWSVRIQETQYFGPGTRLLVL.

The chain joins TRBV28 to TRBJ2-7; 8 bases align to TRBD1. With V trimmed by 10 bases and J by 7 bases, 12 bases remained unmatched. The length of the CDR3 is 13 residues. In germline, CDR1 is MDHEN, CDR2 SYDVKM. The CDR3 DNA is TGTGCCACCAATGGAGGCAGGGGGCGTGAGCAGTACTTC. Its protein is CATNGGRGREQYF.

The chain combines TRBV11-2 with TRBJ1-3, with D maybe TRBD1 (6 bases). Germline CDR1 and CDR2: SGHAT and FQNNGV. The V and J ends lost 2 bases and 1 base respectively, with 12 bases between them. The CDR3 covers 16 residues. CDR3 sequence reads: CASSLLLTGSGNTIYF. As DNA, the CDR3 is TGTGCCAGCAGCTTATTACTCACAGGGTCTGGAAACACCATATATTTT.

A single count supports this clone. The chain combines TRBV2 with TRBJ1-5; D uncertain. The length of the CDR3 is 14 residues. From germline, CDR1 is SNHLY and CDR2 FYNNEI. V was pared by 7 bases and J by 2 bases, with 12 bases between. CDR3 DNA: TGTGCCAGCACCCTCTCTACGGGCAATCAGCCCCAGCATTTT. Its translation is CASTLSTGNQPQHF.

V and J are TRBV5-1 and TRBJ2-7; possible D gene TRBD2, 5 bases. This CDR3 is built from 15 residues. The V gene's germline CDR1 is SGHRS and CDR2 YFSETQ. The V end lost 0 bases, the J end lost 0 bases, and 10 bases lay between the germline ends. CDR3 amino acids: CASSLGFAGSYEQYF. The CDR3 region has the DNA TGCGCCAGCAGCTTGGGATTTGCGGGCTCCTACGAGCAGTACTTC. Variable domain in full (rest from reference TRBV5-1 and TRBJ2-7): KAGVTQTPRYLIKTRGQQVTLSCSPISGHRSVSWYQQTPGQGLQFLFEYFSETQRNKGNFPGRFSGRQFSNSRSEMNVSTLELGDSALYLCASSLGFAGSYEQYFGPGTRLTVT.